This TCR beta chain was documented in a study of beta chain features in type 1 diabetes. Study-wide results and limits: Moderate but significant shortening of TCRB CDR3s was recorded in all four CD4+ subsets from Type 1 diabetes patients.

cDNA synthesis used the whole RNA isolate, giving expressed TCRB sequences. The protocol was immunoSEQ multiplex PCR, while the TCRdb copy is restricted to in-frame clones and leaves out a portion. The table lists approximately 250,000 clones, approximately 10% of them singletons, with over 0.015% in the top ten. This clone has more than one count but fewer than ten. No antigen is known for it. The TCR sequence derives from a man younger than 40 with type 1 diabetes. Source material: naive CD4+ T cells from blood.

The CDR3 here is CASTSPLAIYGYTF. The DNA for the CDR3 is TGTGCCAGCACCTCCCCCCTAGCCATCTATGGCTACACCTTC. The chain couples TRBV5-6 to TRBJ1-2; no reliable D call. The V end was cut by 6 bases, the J end by 4 bases, with 16 bases between. The V gene's germline CDR1 is SGHDT and CDR2 YYEEEE. The CDR3 loop spans 14 amino acids. Using reference TRBV5-6 and TRBJ1-2 for the parts outside the CDR3, the full variable domain is DAGVTQSPTHLIKTRGQQVTLRCSPKSGHDTVSWYQQALGQGPQFIFQYYEEEERQRGNFPDRFSGHQFPNYSSELNVNALLLGDSALYLCASTSPLAIYGYTFGSGTRLTVV.